These T cell receptor beta chains were read from a single sample in a study of beta chain features in type 1 diabetes. TCRdb keeps only in-frame clones here, not all; method: immunoSEQ multiplex PCR. Here the sample spans about 300,000 clones, roughly 8% being singletons. The sample consisted of central memory CD4+ T cells from blood. Receptor source: a young woman in good health. Both conserved end residues are part of each CDR3. Each record gives: CDR3 length, V gene, J gene, clone size, D gene, CDR3 protein, CDR3 DNA. D genes are given only for firm matches. Where a row states a size, it is once, few, many or the class of an expanded clone; other rows omit it.

CDR3 length: 17; V gene: TRBV4-2; J gene: TRBJ2-3; clone size: NA; D gene: TRBD2; CDR3 protein: CASSQDPSGGETDTQYF; CDR3 DNA: TGTGCCAGCAGCCAAGATCCCAGCGGGGGGGAGACAGATACGCAGTATTTT
CDR3 length: 16; V gene: TRBV7-2; J gene: TRBJ2-2; clone size: few; D gene: TRBD2; CDR3 protein: CASSLGTSIGPGELFF; CDR3 DNA: TGTGCCAGCAGCTTAGGGACTAGTATCGGCCCCGGGGAGCTGTTTTTT
CDR3 length: 18; V gene: TRBV19; J gene: TRBJ2-7; clone size: NA; D gene: TRBD2; CDR3 protein: CARNQPTSGIPNSYEQYF; CDR3 DNA: TGTGCCAGGAATCAACCGACTAGCGGGATCCCTAATTCCTACGAGCAGTACTTC
CDR3 length: 15; V gene: TRBV7-9; J gene: TRBJ1-4; clone size: few; D gene: TRBD1; CDR3 protein: CASSSHRGQGEKLFF; CDR3 DNA: TGTGCCAGCAGCTCGCACAGGGGGCAGGGGGAAAAACTGTTTTTT
CDR3 length: 14; V gene: TRBV6-1; J gene: TRBJ2-1; clone size: few; D gene: NA; CDR3 protein: CASMGTFSYNEQFF; CDR3 DNA: TGTGCCAGCATGGGGACTTTCTCCTACAATGAGCAGTTCTTC
CDR3 length: 14; V gene: TRBV11-3; J gene: TRBJ2-3; clone size: few; D gene: NA; CDR3 protein: CASTLDGNTDTQYF; CDR3 DNA: TGTGCCAGCACCCTAGATGGTAACACAGATACGCAGTATTTT
CDR3 length: 11; V gene: TRBV12-5; J gene: TRBJ1-2; clone size: NA; D gene: NA; CDR3 protein: CASGLGYGYTF; CDR3 DNA: TGTGCTAGTGGTTTAGGGTATGGCTACACCTTC
CDR3 length: 15; V gene: TRBV5-4; J gene: TRBJ1-6; clone size: NA; D gene: NA; CDR3 protein: CASSLGEGYNSPLHF; CDR3 DNA: TGTGCCAGCAGCTTGGGAGAGGGCTATAATTCACCCCTCCACTTT
CDR3 length: 14; V gene: TRBV19; J gene: TRBJ1-2; clone size: NA; D gene: NA; CDR3 protein: CASSPRDRDYGYTF; CDR3 DNA: TGTGCCAGTAGTCCGAGGGACCGAGACTATGGCTACACCTTC
CDR3 length: 13; V gene: TRBV10-3; J gene: TRBJ2-5; clone size: many; D gene: NA; CDR3 protein: CAISETEAGTQYF; CDR3 DNA: TGTGCCATCAGTGAGACAGAAGCAGGAACCCAGTACTTC
CDR3 length: 15; V gene: TRBV5-1; J gene: TRBJ1-2; clone size: NA; D gene: TRBD1; CDR3 protein: CASSREAGTGYGYTF; CDR3 DNA: TGCGCCAGCAGCAGGGAGGCCGGGACAGGCTATGGCTACACCTTC
CDR3 length: 13; V gene: TRBV29-1; J gene: TRBJ2-3; clone size: NA; D gene: NA; CDR3 protein: CSADLGLPDTQYF; CDR3 DNA: TGCAGCGCCGATTTGGGCTTACCAGATACGCAGTATTTT
CDR3 length: 12; V gene: TRBV7-6; J gene: TRBJ2-7; clone size: few; D gene: NA; CDR3 protein: CASSVGGYEQYF; CDR3 DNA: TGTGCCAGCAGCGTCGGGGGCTACGAGCAGTACTTC
CDR3 length: 15; V gene: TRBV5-1; J gene: TRBJ2-3; clone size: few; D gene: TRBD2; CDR3 protein: CASSPAGLSTDTQYF; CDR3 DNA: TGCGCCAGCAGCCCAGCGGGGCTTAGCACAGATACGCAGTATTTT
CDR3 length: 15; V gene: TRBV5-4; J gene: TRBJ1-1; clone size: many; D gene: TRBD1; CDR3 protein: CASSSVGQGGTEAFF; CDR3 DNA: TGTGCCAGCAGTTCGGTCGGACAGGGAGGTACTGAAGCTTTCTTT
CDR3 length: 15; V gene: TRBV5-6; J gene: TRBJ2-3; clone size: few; D gene: TRBD2; CDR3 protein: CASTQAGGYTDTQYF; CDR3 DNA: TGTGCCAGCACTCAAGCGGGAGGGTACACAGATACGCAGTATTTT
CDR3 length: 14; V gene: TRBV5-4; J gene: TRBJ1-1; clone size: few; D gene: NA; CDR3 protein: CASSLDRVAAEAFF; CDR3 DNA: TGTGCCAGCAGCTTGGACAGGGTAGCCGCTGAAGCTTTCTTT
CDR3 length: 16; V gene: TRBV5-4; J gene: TRBJ2-6; clone size: few; D gene: TRBD1; CDR3 protein: CASLRTGHSGANVLTF; CDR3 DNA: TGTGCCAGCCTTAGGACAGGCCACTCTGGGGCCAACGTCCTGACTTTC
CDR3 length: 15; V gene: TRBV6-5; J gene: TRBJ2-7; clone size: few; D gene: NA; CDR3 protein: CASSYAGLGSYEQYF; CDR3 DNA: TGTGCCAGCAGTTACGCGGGACTGGGGTCCTACGAGCAGTACTTC
CDR3 length: 16; V gene: TRBV15; J gene: TRBJ2-7; clone size: few; D gene: TRBD2; CDR3 protein: CATSRGGFTSGYEQYF; CDR3 DNA: TGTGCCACCAGCAGAGGTGGTTTCACTAGCGGTTACGAGCAGTACTTC
CDR3 length: 14; V gene: TRBV7-2; J gene: TRBJ1-1; clone size: few; D gene: NA; CDR3 protein: CASSLEGTSPAAFF; CDR3 DNA: TGTGCCAGCAGCTTAGAGGGCACCTCACCTGCGGCTTTCTTT
CDR3 length: 15; V gene: TRBV18; J gene: TRBJ1-5; clone size: few; D gene: TRBD1; CDR3 protein: CASSPGQVENQPQHF; CDR3 DNA: TGTGCCAGCTCACCAGGACAGGTTGAGAATCAGCCCCAGCATTTT
CDR3 length: 15; V gene: TRBV27; J gene: TRBJ2-3; clone size: NA; D gene: TRBD1; CDR3 protein: CASSLPGGGADTQYF; CDR3 DNA: TGTGCCAGCAGTTTGCCAGGGGGCGGGGCAGATACGCAGTATTTT
CDR3 length: 15; V gene: TRBV19; J gene: TRBJ2-1; clone size: few; D gene: TRBD1; CDR3 protein: CASTTGTASYNEQFF; CDR3 DNA: TGTGCCAGTACGACCGGGACAGCCTCCTACAATGAGCAGTTCTTC
CDR3 length: 15; V gene: TRBV14; J gene: TRBJ1-2; clone size: many; D gene: NA; CDR3 protein: CASSPFWGERTGYTF; CDR3 DNA: TGTGCCAGCAGCCCTTTCTGGGGCGAGAGGACGGGCTACACCTTC
CDR3 length: 16; V gene: TRBV25-1; J gene: TRBJ2-7; clone size: few; D gene: TRBD1; CDR3 protein: CASSYRSPTGVDEQYF; CDR3 DNA: TGTGCCAGCAGCTACCGATCCCCTACAGGGGTCGACGAGCAGTACTTC
CDR3 length: 16; V gene: TRBV11-3; J gene: TRBJ2-1; clone size: NA; D gene: TRBD2; CDR3 protein: CASSLTAASGSREQFF; CDR3 DNA: TGTGCCAGCAGCCTGACAGCTGCTAGCGGGAGTCGTGAGCAGTTCTTC
CDR3 length: 14; V gene: TRBV2; J gene: TRBJ2-7; clone size: few; D gene: NA; CDR3 protein: CASSEGGGNYEQYF; CDR3 DNA: TGTGCCAGCAGTGAAGGAGGGGGAAACTACGAGCAGTACTTC
CDR3 length: 15; V gene: TRBV6-6; J gene: TRBJ2-3; clone size: few; D gene: TRBD2; CDR3 protein: CASSYGASGADTQYF; CDR3 DNA: TGTGCCAGCAGTTACGGTGCTAGCGGGGCAGATACGCAGTATTTT
CDR3 length: 14; V gene: TRBV7-2; J gene: TRBJ1-2; clone size: few; D gene: NA; CDR3 protein: CASSRNSPKYGYTF; CDR3 DNA: TGTGCCAGCAGTCGGAATTCTCCCAAGTATGGCTACACCTTC
CDR3 length: 16; V gene: TRBV2; J gene: TRBJ1-4; clone size: NA; D gene: NA; CDR3 protein: CASSAGQLSTNEKLFF; CDR3 DNA: TGTGCCAGCAGTGCCGGACAGCTCTCAACTAATGAAAAACTGTTTTTT
CDR3 length: 13; V gene: TRBV29-1; J gene: TRBJ1-2; clone size: few; D gene: NA; CDR3 protein: CSILWQERGGYTF; CDR3 DNA: TGCAGCATCCTCTGGCAGGAAAGGGGAGGCTACACCTTC
CDR3 length: 14; V gene: TRBV7-2; J gene: TRBJ2-3; clone size: NA; D gene: NA; CDR3 protein: CASSLTGGPDTQYF; CDR3 DNA: TGTGCCAGCAGCTTAACCGGGGGGCCAGATACGCAGTATTTT
CDR3 length: 15; V gene: TRBV2; J gene: TRBJ2-1; clone size: few; D gene: TRBD2; CDR3 protein: CASSPQGSGLAEQFF; CDR3 DNA: TGTGCCAGCAGTCCCCAGGGTAGTGGACTAGCCGAGCAGTTCTTC
CDR3 length: 13; V gene: TRBV7-2; J gene: TRBJ2-2; clone size: many; D gene: NA; CDR3 protein: CASSSPNTGELFF; CDR3 DNA: TGTGCCAGCAGCTCCCCGAACACCGGGGAGCTGTTTTTT
CDR3 length: 15; V gene: TRBV11-3; J gene: TRBJ2-7; clone size: NA; D gene: NA; CDR3 protein: CASSFTRQVSYEQYF; CDR3 DNA: TGTGCCAGCAGCTTTACGAGGCAGGTGTCCTACGAGCAGTACTTC
CDR3 length: 15; V gene: TRBV7-8; J gene: TRBJ1-1; clone size: NA; D gene: NA; CDR3 protein: CASSSLGGSATEAFF; CDR3 DNA: TGTGCCAGCAGCTCCCTTGGCGGGTCGGCGACTGAAGCTTTCTTT
CDR3 length: 16; V gene: TRBV9; J gene: TRBJ2-3; clone size: NA; D gene: TRBD1; CDR3 protein: CASSVGGGEGTDTQYF; CDR3 DNA: TGTGCCAGCAGCGTAGGAGGGGGCGAGGGGACAGATACGCAGTATTTT
CDR3 length: 12; V gene: TRBV6-6; J gene: TRBJ1-6; clone size: few; D gene: NA; CDR3 protein: CASGGKNSPLHF; CDR3 DNA: TGTGCCAGCGGGGGGAAGAATTCACCCCTCCACTTT
CDR3 length: 15; V gene: TRBV7-8; J gene: TRBJ1-2; clone size: few; D gene: TRBD1; CDR3 protein: CASSLALSGGHGYTF; CDR3 DNA: TGTGCCAGCAGCTTAGCCCTCTCAGGGGGTCATGGCTACACCTTC
CDR3 length: 16; V gene: TRBV5-1; J gene: TRBJ2-5; clone size: NA; D gene: TRBD2; CDR3 protein: CASSGNSGTSGETQYF; CDR3 DNA: TGCGCCAGCAGCGGGAATTCCGGGACTAGCGGCGAGACCCAGTACTTC
CDR3 length: 15; V gene: TRBV11-2; J gene: TRBJ1-4; clone size: NA; D gene: NA; CDR3 protein: CASSFFKGGSEKLFF; CDR3 DNA: TGTGCCAGCAGCTTTTTCAAGGGAGGGAGTGAAAAACTGTTTTTT
CDR3 length: 14; V gene: TRBV10-3; J gene: TRBJ2-1; clone size: NA; D gene: TRBD2; CDR3 protein: CAISSGGSYNEQFF; CDR3 DNA: TGTGCCATCAGTAGCGGGGGGTCTTACAATGAGCAGTTCTTC
CDR3 length: 15; V gene: TRBV7-3; J gene: TRBJ2-2; clone size: many; D gene: TRBD2; CDR3 protein: CASRRSGSNTGELFF; CDR3 DNA: TGTGCCAGCAGACGTAGCGGGAGTAACACCGGGGAGCTGTTTTTT
CDR3 length: 14; V gene: TRBV7-2; J gene: TRBJ2-3; clone size: NA; D gene: NA; CDR3 protein: CASAGRESTDTQYF; CDR3 DNA: TGTGCCAGCGCGGGACGGGAGAGCACAGATACGCAGTATTTT
CDR3 length: 15; V gene: TRBV7-3; J gene: TRBJ2-7; clone size: NA; D gene: TRBD2; CDR3 protein: CASSLTAGVVYEQYF; CDR3 DNA: TGTGCCAGCAGCTTAACGGCGGGAGTCGTCTACGAGCAGTACTTC
CDR3 length: 12; V gene: TRBV6-1; J gene: TRBJ2-5; clone size: NA; D gene: NA; CDR3 protein: CASSVGGETQYF; CDR3 DNA: TGTGCCAGCAGTGTAGGGGGGGAGACCCAGTACTTC
CDR3 length: 14; V gene: TRBV29-1; J gene: TRBJ2-5; clone size: NA; D gene: NA; CDR3 protein: CSVEDWREGETQYF; CDR3 DNA: TGCAGCGTTGAAGACTGGAGGGAAGGGGAGACCCAGTACTTC
CDR3 length: 12; V gene: TRBV27; J gene: TRBJ1-2; clone size: NA; D gene: NA; CDR3 protein: CASRTVNYGYTF; CDR3 DNA: TGTGCCAGCAGAACAGTGAACTATGGCTACACCTTC
CDR3 length: 16; V gene: TRBV5-1; J gene: TRBJ2-5; clone size: few; D gene: TRBD1; CDR3 protein: CASSFGFQGAGETQYF; CDR3 DNA: TGCGCCAGCAGCTTCGGTTTCCAGGGGGCCGGAGAGACCCAGTACTTC
CDR3 length: 14; V gene: TRBV11-2; J gene: TRBJ1-4; clone size: NA; D gene: NA; CDR3 protein: CASTSTRGNEKLFF; CDR3 DNA: TGTGCCAGCACGAGTACCAGGGGAAATGAAAAACTGTTTTTT
CDR3 length: 17; V gene: TRBV14; J gene: TRBJ2-1; clone size: many; D gene: NA; CDR3 protein: CASSQVSYTLQGNEQFF; CDR3 DNA: TGTGCCAGCAGCCAAGTATCTTACACCTTACAGGGTAATGAGCAGTTCTTC